Below, one T cell receptor beta chain is given with its context. The antigen is not known. The data were obtained in a study of cytomegalovirus exposure and HLA in healthy donors. Study findings and constraints: Cytomegalovirus status was reportedly diagnosed by the classifier with high sensitivity and specificity. A later look showed TCR association rates differing by HLA locus, highest for DRB1 and lowest for HLA-C.

PCR amplification relied on 60 Vbeta primers (plus 13 Jbeta primers). Method: immunoSEQ multiplex PCR; TCRdb's copy keeps in-frame clones and lacks some. The sample has 46,000 or so clones; roughly 63% are singletons. The CDR3 runs 17 residues. V lost 5 bases to trimming and J lost 5 bases; unmatched junction nucleotides: 11. Per the germline V gene, CDR1 is SGHNT and CDR2 is YYREEE (reference sequence). The material sequenced was PBMCs. This TCR was recovered from a man in his 60s in good health and CMV-seropositive. The rearrangement joins TRBV5-4 to TRBJ2-3; 13 nucleotides align to TRBD2. CDR3 DNA: TGTGCCAGCAGAACGGGACTAGCGGGACGGGTTTTAGATACGCAGTATTTT. It is translated as CASRTGLAGRVLDTQYF.